This entry concerns a single TCR beta chain. The data were obtained in a study of control samples from healthy donors and cancer patients. The CDR3 totals 16 residues. V lost 6 bases and J lost 1; bases outside the gene matches: 4. CDR1 and CDR2 (germline): MNHNY, SVGAGI (reference sequence). The table came from immunoSEQ multiplex PCR; TCRdb's copy has only in-frame clones and leaves some out. This table has 120,000 to 150,000 clones, 75% to 95% appearing once. This receptor was identified in a man aged 18 to 29 in good health. J is TRBJ2-3 and V is TRBV6-6, with 13 bases aligning to TRBD2. Sample: blood. CDR3: CASSRGTSGGTDTQYF. The DNA for the CDR3 is TGTGCCAGCAGCCGGGGGACTAGCGGGGGCACAGATACGCAGTATTTT.